These T cell receptor beta chains were read from a single sample in a study of cytomegalovirus exposure and HLA in healthy donors. The assay was immunoSEQ multiplex PCR, and TCRdb's table has in-frame clones only and misses some. The table lists approximately 150,000 clones, approximately 85% of them singletons, with around 5% in the top ten. The sequencing input was PBMCs. Source of these receptors: a girl aged 5-17 years in good health and CMV-seropositive. Both conserved end residues are part of each CDR3. D genes are given only for firm matches. Part of the rows lack a size; the others show once, few, many or a class for expanded clones.

D	J	V	size	CDR3
-	TRBJ2-7	TRBV11-2	few	CASSLLIGRALPYEQYF
TRBD2	TRBJ2-2	TRBV30	-	CAWWGLDYSTSGETNTGELFF
-	TRBJ1-2	TRBV2	-	CASSETRAGGYTF
-	TRBJ1-1	TRBV29-1	-	CSIHQGNTEAFF
TRBD1	TRBJ1-5	TRBV18	-	CASSAGTGNQPQHF
TRBD1	TRBJ2-2	TRBV9	-	CASSVALDRDSSTGELFF
-	TRBJ2-7	TRBV4-1	-	CASSQAAQEVYEQYF
-	TRBJ2-1	TRBV5-4	once	CASSYQGFWSYNEQFF
-	TRBJ2-7	TRBV6-1	-	CASSEESGGSYEQYF
TRBD2	TRBJ2-5	TRBV19	-	CASSTSGGAETQYF
TRBD1	TRBJ1-3	TRBV5-5	-	CASSLIDRVDGNTIYF
TRBD2	TRBJ2-1	TRBV5-4	-	CASSHGLAVYEQFF
-	TRBJ1-6	TRBV5-4	once	CASSLDRSSYNSPLHF
TRBD1	TRBJ1-1	TRBV6-1	-	CASSEPTGGTEAFF
-	TRBJ2-1	TRBV6-4	-	CASTSHGDEQFF
TRBD1	TRBJ1-1	TRBV9	-	CASSPEPGTGRVIAEAFF
TRBD1	TRBJ1-6	TRBV7-8	-	CASSLVEAGGNSPLHF
-	TRBJ1-1	TRBV30	-	CAWSPSRTNRFNTEAFF
-	TRBJ2-2	TRBV4-1	-	CASSQELYRENTGELFF
TRBD1	TRBJ2-3	TRBV30	-	CAWGQGVVRDTQYF
-	TRBJ1-4	TRBV5-1	-	CASSFEGRQANEKLFF
TRBD1	TRBJ2-7	TRBV29-1	once	CSVEDPDRVYEQYF
-	TRBJ1-4	TRBV5-6	-	CASSDSEKLFF
TRBD1	TRBJ2-7	TRBV9	-	CVSSTRTGTYEQYF
-	TRBJ1-4	TRBV4-1	-	CASSRQGSVEKLFF
TRBD1	TRBJ2-2	TRBV18	-	CASSPPDRDLTGELFF
TRBD1	TRBJ2-7	TRBV5-6	-	CASTRTGVEQYF
-	TRBJ2-5	TRBV14	few	CASSPWSHETQYF
TRBD2	TRBJ2-3	TRBV27	-	CASSMRTSGGADTQYF
TRBD1	TRBJ2-3	TRBV7-9	-	CASAAYQGGTDTQYF
-	TRBJ2-3	TRBV18	once	CASSPPGDSTDTQYF
-	TRBJ1-2	TRBV6-5	-	CASSTRQFNYGYTF
TRBD1	TRBJ2-3	TRBV2	-	CASRVGQGPWIDTQYF
TRBD1	TRBJ2-7	TRBV15	once	CATSEGRTGPHEQYF
-	TRBJ1-2	TRBV6-5	large	CASSSTGSIYGYTF
TRBD2	TRBJ2-3	TRBV7-3	-	CASAFPGTGGRADTQYF
TRBD2	TRBJ2-1	TRBV9	-	CASSVLAGSYNEQFF
TRBD1	TRBJ1-2	TRBV2	-	CASSEGGQNYGYTF
TRBD1	TRBJ2-7	TRBV7-9	-	CASRDGTGTYEQYF
TRBD2	TRBJ2-7	TRBV5-5	-	CASSLVAGSYEQYF
-	TRBJ2-3	TRBV29-1	once	CSVRGGLTDTQYF
TRBD1	TRBJ1-1	TRBV6-1	once	CASRKEGAVGTEAFF
-	TRBJ2-1	TRBV11-2	-	CASGQWGEDNEQFF
-	-	TRBV30	once	CACSGGGGYEQYF
TRBD1	TRBJ2-3	TRBV9	-	CASSDGQGWADTQYF
TRBD2	TRBJ2-5	TRBV4-1	-	CASSLEVSGGAETQYF
TRBD1	TRBJ1-2	TRBV7-2	once	CASSTYQGDLDGYTF